Following are 27 T cell receptor beta chains from one sample sequenced in a study of human T cells and chemical hapten exposure. Noted time point: patch test 3, about 24 weeks after DPC sensitization. Treatment reported: therapeutic diphenylcyclopropenone sensitization with weekly scalp DPC. TCRdb ran MiXCR on the RACE reads and lists one entry per CDR3 protein. The sample includes 80,000 to 100,000 distinct CDR3 sequences, under 14% of them seen just once. The specimen comprised whole blood, sampled in connection with sensitization to the hapten diphenylcyclopropenone (DPC). All receptors derive from a woman between 50 and 59 years old with alopecia areata. Some clones in this sample may be carry-over from other donors' samples.

This clonotype has a count of ten or more. DNA of the CDR3: TGTGCCAGCAGTTTAAGCGGGGGGCAGTCGCAGCCCCAGCATTTT. Its translation: CASSLSGGQSQPQHF. The V call is TRBV7-2, the J call TRBJ1-5, with a possible D match to TRBD1 (6 bases). This CDR3 is 15 amino acids long. Germline CDR1 SGHTA, CDR2 FQGNSA. V was cut by 6 bases and J by 7 bases, with 19 bases left in between.

This clonotype showed up just a few times. A junction end diverges from the germline sequence, so it may reflect a read error. V usage is TRBV20-1 and J usage is TRBJ1-5; no reliable D call. The germline CDR1 and CDR2 sequences are DFQATT and SNEGSKA (reference sequence). The CDR3 length is 15 residues. CDR3 in amino acids: CSAREPWTFRPQLCF. The CDR3 DNA reads TGCAGTGCTAGAGAACCCTGGACTTTCAGGCCACAACTATGTTTT.

This sequence joins TRBV4-2 and TRBJ2-3, with TRBD2 identical over 11 bases. The CDR3 consists of 16 residues. With 3 bases clipped from V and 3 bases from J, the junction kept 5 bases outside the gene matches. Germline-derived CDR1 and CDR2 are LGHNA and YNFKEQ. CDR3 DNA sequence: TGTGCCAGCAGCCAGGGGACTAGCGGAGTGACAGATACGCAGTATTTT. Encoded protein: CASSQGTSGVTDTQYF.

The J gene is TRBJ1-2, the V gene TRBV29-1, with unresolved D. Germline V gene lookup returns CDR1 SQVTM and CDR2 ANQGSEA. Trimming left V 7 bases short and J 7 bases short, with 16 bases between. The CDR3 loop spans 12 amino acids. CDR3 sequence (DNA): TGCAGCGGGGGAACGCCAGGCTCTGGCTACACCTTC. Its protein is CSGGTPGSGYTF. The variable domain in full, with the rest retrieved from reference TRBV29-1 and TRBJ1-2, is SAVISQKPSRDICQRGTSLTIQCQVDSQVTMMFWYRQQPGQSLTLIATANQGSEATYESGFVIDKFPISRPNLTFSTLTVSNMSPEDSSIYLCSGGTPGSGYTFGSGTRLTVV.

This clonotype was seen at least ten times. The V call is TRBV12-3 or TRBV12-4, the J call TRBJ1-1, with TRBD1 as a possible D gene (6 bases). CDR3 length: 12 residues. Trimming left V 3 bases short and J 8 bases short, with 10 bases between. As DNA, the CDR3 is TGTGCCAGCAGTTTCCAGGGGCGGGAAGCTTTCTTT. Translating it yields CASSFQGREAFF.

V usage is TRBV7-3 and J usage is TRBJ1-2; D is unclear. V was pared by 1 base and J by 3 bases, with 6 bases between. This CDR3 region has 13 residues. Per germline, CDR1 SGHTA and CDR2 FQGTGA. CDR3 sequence (DNA): TGTGCCAGCAGCTTAAATCAAGACTATGGCTACACCTTC. Translated: CASSLNQDYGYTF.

This clonotype was picked up a small number of times. The J gene is TRBJ2-5, the V gene TRBV11-2; 7 bases map to TRBD2. V gave up 3 bases and J gave up 1 base; unmatched junction bases: 2. The CDR3 covers 14 residues. Germline assignment: CDR1 SGHAT and CDR2 FQNNGV. The DNA for the CDR3 is TGTGCCAGCAGCTTCGCGGGAGCCCAAGAGACCCAGTACTTC. This codes for CASSFAGAQETQYF.

This clonotype was found many times. The gene calls are TRBV12-3 or TRBV12-4 and TRBJ1-6; D call uncertain. The CDR3 extends over 14 amino acids. V was cut by 1 base and J by 10 bases, with 11 bases left in between. Here the CDR3 DNA reads TGTGCCAGCAGTTTAGGACTGGGTGGATCACCCCTCCACTTT. It translates to CASSLGLGGSPLHF.

This clonotype came up many times. The genes are TRBV7-2 and TRBJ1-1; D remains unclear. Trimming shortened V by 3 bases and J by 4 bases, and 15 bases separated the two germline ends. This CDR3 region has 15 residues. The germline CDR1 and CDR2 sequences are SGHTA and FQGNSA. In nucleotides, the CDR3 is TGTGCCAGCAGCTTCCGGCGAGATCGGGGCACTGAAGCTTTCTTT. Residues: CASSFRRDRGTEAFF.

Ten or more counts support this clonotype. This chain connects TRBV11-2 to TRBJ2-3; 8 bases are a match to TRBD1. This CDR3 comprises 17 residues. V was pared by 5 bases and J by 0 bases, with 10 bases of the junction left unmatched. CDR1 is SGHAT and CDR2 is FQNNGV in the germline V gene. CDR3 nucleotides: TGTGCCAGCAGCCCCGGCCCAGGGGGCGCTAGCACAGATACGCAGTATTTT. Translating gives CASSPGPGGASTDTQYF.

The gene calls are TRBV6-6 and TRBJ2-7, with 10 bases aligning to TRBD2. The germline V gene encodes CDR1 MNHNY and CDR2 SVGAGI (reference sequence). The CDR3 is 14 residues long. With V trimmed by 7 bases and J by 6 bases, 9 bases remained unmatched. The CDR3 sequence: CASNTLAGQSEQYF. In nucleotides, the CDR3 is TGTGCCAGCAACACACTAGCGGGACAGTCCGAGCAGTACTTC.

The V call is TRBV2, the J call TRBJ1-4; D is uncertain. Trimming pared 7 bases from V and 4 bases from J, leaving 16 bases between. CDR3 length: 15 amino acids. Germline CDR1 reads SNHLY; CDR2 reads FYNNEI. Written as DNA, the CDR3 is TGTGCCAGCATACTGGGAGGGAACTTTAATGAAAAACTGTTTTTT. Its translation is CASILGGNFNEKLFF. The whole variable domain, remainder taken from reference TRBV2 and TRBJ1-4, is EPEVTQTPSHQVTQMGQEVILRCVPISNHLYFYWYRQILGQKVEFLVSFYNNEISEKSEIFDDQFSVERPDGSNFTLKIRSTKLEDSAMYFCASILGGNFNEKLFFGSGTQLSVL.

This clonotype was recorded at least ten times. The chain recombines TRBV29-1 with TRBJ1-2; weak D call: TRBD1 (5 bases). The V gene lost 4 bases and the J gene lost 5 bases, with 8 bases spanning the gap. Looked up from germline, CDR1 is SQVTM and CDR2 is ANQGSEA. The CDR3 runs to 11 residues. CDR3 bases: TGCAGCGTTGGACAGCTTTATGGCTACACCTTC. It translates to CSVGQLYGYTF.

This clonotype counts as medium-sized. V usage is TRBV6-5 and J usage is TRBJ2-7; D is tentatively TRBD1 or TRBD2 (6 bases each). Deletions cut 6 bases from V and 2 bases from J, with 11 bases between. The CDR3 consists of 13 residues. Germline lookup yields CDR1 MNHEY and CDR2 SVGAGI. CDR3 nucleotide sequence: TGTGCCAGCAGCATAAGGGGGGCCTACGAGCAGTACTTC. Its protein is CASSIRGAYEQYF.

This clonotype was recorded at least ten times. The rearrangement links TRBV7-6 to TRBJ1-5; the D gene is possibly TRBD1 (5 bases). CDR3 length: 15 residues. Germline V gene lookup returns CDR1 SGHVS and CDR2 FNYEAQ. V gave up 5 bases and J gave up 2 bases, with 13 bases separating them. CDR3 nucleotide sequence: TGTGCCAGCAGCGTCGGGGGGAGTGGCAATCAGCCCCAGCATTTT. Translated, it gives CASSVGGSGNQPQHF.

This clonotype occurred many times. This chain uses TRBV27 with TRBJ1-6; D uncertain. Trimming cost V 5 bases and J 8 bases, with 7 bases left between them. The CDR3 covers 12 residues. Germline CDR1 is MNHEY and CDR2 is SMNVEV (reference sequence). The CDR3 spells CASSLAHSPLHF. CDR3 sequence (DNA): TGTGCCAGCAGTCTCGCCCATTCACCCCTCCACTTT.

This clonotype has more than one count but fewer than ten. The rearrangement joins TRBV3-1 to TRBJ2-7; D is perhaps TRBD2 (5 bases). Germline loops: CDR1 LGHDT, CDR2 YNNKEL (reference sequence). Trimming took off 0 bases at V and 3 bases at J, with 9 bases between the two ends. The CDR3 spans 14 residues. The CDR3 DNA reads as TGTGCCAGCAGCCAAGAGCGCGGGTTCTACGAGCAGTACTTC. Residues: CASSQERGFYEQYF.

The rearrangement joins TRBV4-3 to TRBJ2-1; tentatively, D is TRBD2 (6 bases). The CDR3 length is 14 residues. Germline loops: CDR1 LGHNA, CDR2 YSLEER. V lost 7 bases, J lost 7 bases, and 17 bases lay in between. The CDR3 region is CASNEDYSRNEQFF. The CDR3 nucleotides are TGCGCCAGCAACGAGGACTACTCTCGGAATGAGCAGTTCTTC.

This clonotype was seen only a few times. This rearrangement joins TRBV27 to TRBJ2-7; no clear D. Germline loops: CDR1 MNHEY, CDR2 SMNVEV (reference sequence). Between the trimmed V and J ends, which lost 9 bases and 3 bases, there was a span of 3 bases. CDR3 length equals 9 residues. CDR3 sequence: CASIYEQYF. CDR3 in DNA: TGTGCCAGTATCTACGAGCAGTACTTC.

This clonotype turned up a few times. The rearrangement uses TRBV24-1 and TRBJ1-4, with a possible D match to TRBD1 (6 bases). The germline V gene encodes CDR1 KGHDR and CDR2 SFDVKD. Trimming took 5 bases from V and 8 from J, leaving 17 bases between them. This CDR3 is built from 15 residues. The CDR3 DNA sequence: TGTGCCACCAGTGCTATACAGGGAATAGAAGAAAAACTGTTTTTT. Translating it yields CATSAIQGIEEKLFF.

The V call is TRBV20-1, the J call TRBJ2-5, with 14 bases that match TRBD2. CDR1 is DFQATT, CDR2 SNEGSKA, per germline (reference sequence). The CDR3 is made up of 16 amino acids. Trimming removed 0 bases from V and 3 bases from J; junction bases left unmatched: 3. The CDR3 DNA is TGCAGTGCTAGAGATGGGACTAGCGGGAGAAAAGAGACCCAGTACTTC. Translation: CSARDGTSGRKETQYF.

This clonotype has a count of ten or more. The chain employs TRBV6-2 or TRBV6-3 and TRBJ2-5, with 7 bases that match TRBD2. The CDR3 has 16 residues. CDR1 MNHEY and CDR2 SVGEGT come from the germline V gene. Trimming took 0 bases from V and 4 from J; bases not matched to a gene: 8. This CDR3 reads CASSYSTAGVRETQYF. For the CDR3, the DNA is TGTGCCAGCAGTTACTCGACGGCGGGAGTAAGAGAGACCCAGTACTTC.

The rearrangement links TRBV19 to TRBJ2-1, with 7 bases identical to TRBD1. V shed 1 base, J shed 3 bases, and the junction held 6 bases outside the gene matches. The V gene's germline CDR1 is LNHDA and CDR2 SQIVND (reference sequence). This CDR3 is 16 amino acids long. The CDR3 region is CASSIAGGVSYNEQFF. The DNA for the CDR3 is TGTGCCAGTAGTATAGCAGGGGGAGTAAGCTACAATGAGCAGTTCTTC.

This clonotype was counted only a few times. The V gene is TRBV7-2, the J gene TRBJ2-1; 13 bases fit TRBD2. There are 15 residues in the CDR3. Germline V CDR1 and CDR2: SGHTA, FQGNSA. V gave up 4 bases and J gave up 7 bases; unmatched junction bases: 4. The CDR3 reads CASSSRTSGRNEQFF. In DNA, the CDR3 is TGTGCCAGCAGCTCACGGACTAGCGGGAGAAATGAGCAGTTCTTC.

This clonotype was found many times. The rearrangement links TRBV2 to TRBJ2-1, with 8 bases aligning to TRBD2. The CDR3 consists of 13 residues. Germline CDR1 is SNHLY and CDR2 is FYNNEI. Unmatched junction bases numbered 3, after V lost 6 bases and J lost 5 bases. The CDR3: CASRTSAHNEQFF. CDR3 coding DNA: TGTGCCAGCAGGACTAGCGCCCACAATGAGCAGTTCTTC. Combining the CDR3 with reference TRBV2 and TRBJ2-1 gives the whole variable domain EPEVTQTPSHQVTQMGQEVILRCVPISNHLYFYWYRQILGQKVEFLVSFYNNEISEKSEIFDDQFSVERPDGSNFTLKIRSTKLEDSAMYFCASRTSAHNEQFFGPGTRLTVL.

This clonotype was detected ten times or more. The CDR3 is CASSIEGAQPQHF. In DNA, the CDR3 is TGTGCCAGTAGTATAGAAGGGGCGCAGCCCCAGCATTTT. The chain recombines TRBV19 with TRBJ1-5; a weak D match, TRBD1 (5 bases). The CDR3 covers 13 residues. Germline loops: CDR1 LNHDA, CDR2 SQIVND (reference sequence). With 0 bases removed from V and 7 bases from J, the gap between germline ends came to 7 bases.

The table lists this clonotype with many counts. The chain carries TRBV11-2 and TRBJ2-7; 14 bases fit TRBD2. The CDR3 contains 16 residues. J gave up 4 bases and V 1 base, and 3 bases lay outside the gene matches. CDR1 and CDR2 (germline): SGHAT, FQNNGV. The CDR3 coding sequence is TGTGCCAGCAGCTTAGTGGGGACTAGCGGGAGATACGAGCAGTACTTC. Its translation: CASSLVGTSGRYEQYF.